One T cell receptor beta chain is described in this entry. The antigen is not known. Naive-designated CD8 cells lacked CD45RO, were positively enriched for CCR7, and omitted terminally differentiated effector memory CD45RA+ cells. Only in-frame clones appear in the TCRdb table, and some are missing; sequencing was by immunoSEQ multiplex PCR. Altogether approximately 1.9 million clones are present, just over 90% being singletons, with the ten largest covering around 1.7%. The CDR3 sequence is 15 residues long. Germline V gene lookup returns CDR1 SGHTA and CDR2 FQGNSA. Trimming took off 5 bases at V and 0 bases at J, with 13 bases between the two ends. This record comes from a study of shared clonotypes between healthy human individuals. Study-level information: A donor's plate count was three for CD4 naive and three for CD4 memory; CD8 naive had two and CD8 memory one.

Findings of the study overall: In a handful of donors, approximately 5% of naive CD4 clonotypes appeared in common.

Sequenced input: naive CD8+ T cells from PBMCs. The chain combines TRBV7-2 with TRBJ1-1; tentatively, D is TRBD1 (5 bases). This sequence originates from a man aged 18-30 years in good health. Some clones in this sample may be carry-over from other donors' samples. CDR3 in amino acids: CASSPRTPMNTEAFF. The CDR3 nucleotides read TGTGCCAGCAGCCCCCGGACACCCATGAACACTGAAGCTTTCTTT. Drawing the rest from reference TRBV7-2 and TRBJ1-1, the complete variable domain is GAGVSQSPSNKVTEKGKDVELRCDPISGHTALYWYRQSLGQGLEFLIYFQGNSAPDKSGLPSDRFSAERTGGSVSTLTIQRTQQEDSAVYLCASSPRTPMNTEAFFGQGTRLTVV.